Following are 28 T cell receptor beta chains from one sample sequenced in a study of T cell responses to AZD1222 COVID-19 vaccine. The table came from immunoSEQ multiplex PCR; TCRdb's copy has only in-frame clones and leaves some out. Counted here are about 83,000 clones, 85% to 90% occurring once; the ten biggest clones make up approximately 4.5%. This sample comprised peripheral blood, obtained on day 0 of MenACWY control vaccination. The receptors derive from an adult in good health.

The chain links TRBV5-6 to TRBJ1-5; the D gene is possibly TRBD1 (5 bases). In germline, CDR1 is SGHDT, CDR2 YYEEEE. Trimming stripped 1 base from V and 8 bases from J, with 13 bases between. The CDR3 runs to 14 residues. The CDR3 sequence: CASSLWGSEEPQHF. Here the CDR3 DNA reads TGTGCCAGCAGCTTGTGGGGGAGTGAAGAGCCCCAGCATTTT.

The chain has TRBV3-1 (or the pseudogene TRBV3-2) and TRBJ2-7; perhaps TRBD2 as D (5 bases). This CDR3 has 15 residues. Trimming left V 4 bases short and J 0 bases short, with 13 bases between. The germline V gene encodes CDR1 LGHDT and CDR2 YNNKEL (reference sequence). The CDR3 sequence: CASSPLATHSYEQYF. The CDR3 DNA follows: TGTGCCAGCAGCCCCTTAGCGACTCACTCCTACGAGCAGTACTTC.

The V gene is TRBV7-2, the J gene TRBJ2-7; 13 bases map to TRBD2. CDR1 and CDR2 (germline): SGHTA, FQGNSA. V was pared by 4 bases and J by 6 bases, with 6 bases of the junction left unmatched. This CDR3 comprises 15 residues. CDR3 amino acids: CASSSLAGGEGEQYF. The CDR3 DNA reads TGTGCCAGCAGCTCACTAGCGGGAGGGGAAGGCGAGCAGTACTTC.

The chain employs TRBV6-5 and TRBJ1-3, with 7 bases aligning to TRBD1. This CDR3 spans 14 amino acids. With 5 bases clipped from V and 2 bases from J, the junction kept 3 bases outside the gene matches. Germline CDR1 and CDR2: MNHEY and SVGAGI. CDR3 sequence reads: CASSRTGTGNTIYF. CDR3 sequence (DNA): TGTGCCAGCAGTAGGACAGGTACTGGAAACACCATATATTTT.

The J gene is TRBJ2-2, the V gene TRBV9; D is possibly TRBD1 or TRBD2 (5 bases each). This CDR3 is built from 16 residues. Per the germline V gene, CDR1 is SGDLS and CDR2 is YYNGEE. Trimming cost V 0 bases and J 1 base, with 10 bases left between them. The chain's CDR3 is CASSVVGTRNTGELFF. In DNA form, the CDR3 reads TGTGCCAGCAGCGTAGTTGGGACGAGGAACACCGGGGAGCTGTTTTTT. Supplemented by reference TRBV9 and TRBJ2-2, the full variable domain reads DSGVTQTPKHLITATGQRVTLRCSPRSGDLSVYWYQQSLDQGLQFLIQYYNGEERAKGNILERFSAQQFPDLHSELNLSSLELGDSALYFCASSVVGTRNTGELFFGEGSRLTVL.

The J gene is TRBJ2-1, the V gene TRBV20-1; the D gene is possibly TRBD1 (7 bases). Germline V gene lookup returns CDR1 DFQATT and CDR2 SNEGSKA (reference sequence). CDR3 length: 10 residues. CDR3 region: CSRGVNEQFF. CDR3 nucleotide sequence: TGCAGCAGGGGGGTCAATGAGCAGTTCTTC.

The genes are TRBV30 and TRBJ1-6; D unresolved. CDR3 size: 16 residues. CDR1 is GTSNPN, CDR2 SVGIG, per germline (reference sequence). V was trimmed by 3 bases and J by 9 bases, leaving 21 bases between them. The chain's CDR3 is CAWRVTSGSSPSPLHF. CDR3 nucleotides: TGTGCCTGGAGGGTGACTAGCGGAAGTTCACCTTCACCCCTCCACTTT.

CDR3 amino acids: CASSHLHWTGPYNEQFF. CDR3 bases: TGTGCCAGCAGCCATCTCCATTGGACAGGCCCGTACAATGAGCAGTTCTTC. The rearrangement uses TRBV7-2 and TRBJ2-1; 7 nucleotides match TRBD1. This CDR3 region has 17 residues. Germline V CDR1 and CDR2: SGHTA, FQGNSA. The trim removed 5 bases at V and 4 bases at J, leaving 14 bases unmatched.

The rearrangement links TRBV29-1 to TRBJ2-2; a possible D gene is TRBD2 (6 bases). This CDR3 region has 14 residues. V was pared by 2 bases and J by 8 bases, with 15 bases between. Germline V gene data show CDR1 as SQVTM and CDR2 as ANQGSEA. The CDR3 protein is CSVERDSTTGELFF. CDR3 nucleotide sequence: TGCAGCGTTGAACGGGACTCAACCACTGGGGAGCTGTTTTTT.

The V gene is TRBV2, the J gene TRBJ2-2, with 10 bases fitting TRBD1. The CDR3 totals 16 residues. Looked up from germline, CDR1 is SNHLY and CDR2 is FYNNEI. Trimming removed 7 bases from V and 6 bases from J; junction bases left unmatched: 11. The DNA for the CDR3 is TGTGCCAGCAAGCGGGGAAGACAGGGGGCCCCCGGGGAGCTGTTTTTT. It specifies CASKRGRQGAPGELFF.

A remark on this clone: Other DNA sequences within the sample encode an identical CDR3. The chain is built from TRBV5-1 and TRBJ1-1; D remains ambiguous. The CDR3 is made up of 13 amino acids. Germline CDR1 SGHRS, CDR2 YFSETQ. With 0 bases removed from V and 1 base from J, the gap between germline ends came to 4 bases. Here the CDR3 reads CASSLAQNTEAFF. CDR3 coding DNA: TGCGCCAGCAGCTTGGCACAGAACACTGAAGCTTTCTTT. Full variable domain (missing parts from reference TRBV5-1 and TRBJ1-1): KAGVTQTPRYLIKTRGQQVTLSCSPISGHRSVSWYQQTPGQGLQFLFEYFSETQRNKGNFPGRFSGRQFSNSRSEMNVSTLELGDSALYLCASSLAQNTEAFFGQGTRLTVV.

The chain employs TRBV19 and TRBJ2-1; D gene unclear. This CDR3 spans 12 amino acids. Trimming cost V 5 bases and J 7 bases, with 9 bases left between them. Germline lookup yields CDR1 LNHDA and CDR2 SQIVND (reference sequence). The DNA of the CDR3 is TGTGCCAGTAGTCTGGGCCCGAATGAGCAGTTCTTC. Its protein is CASSLGPNEQFF.

This clone was recorded a few times. The chain links TRBV5-4 to TRBJ2-1; tentatively, D is TRBD1 or TRBD2 (5 bases each). Germline V gene lookup returns CDR1 SGHNT and CDR2 YYREEE (reference sequence). The CDR3 spans 16 residues. The germline V and J ends were trimmed by 4 bases and 3 bases, with 17 bases remaining between them. The CDR3 loop reads CASSRAGARSYNEQFF. The CDR3 DNA sequence: TGTGCCAGCAGCCGGGCCGGGGCCCGCAGCTACAATGAGCAGTTCTTC. The full variable domain, rest sourced from reference TRBV5-4 and TRBJ2-1, is ETGVTQSPTHLIKTRGQQVTLRCSSQSGHNTVSWYQQALGQGPQFIFQYYREEENGRGNFPPRFSGLQFPNYSSELNVNALELDDSALYLCASSRAGARSYNEQFFGPGTRLTVL.

The chain combines TRBV29-1 with TRBJ2-7; D perhaps matches TRBD1 (6 bases). The germline gives CDR1 SQVTM, CDR2 ANQGSEA. The CDR3 is made up of 11 amino acids. Trimming removed 4 bases from V and 4 bases from J, with 8 bases in between. Here the CDR3 reads CSVVRGYEQYF. CDR3 bases: TGCAGCGTTGTGAGGGGGTACGAGCAGTACTTC.

The chain couples TRBV10-3 to TRBJ1-1; TRBD1 matches 10 bases. The junction had 9 bases not matched to a gene; V was cut back by 6 bases and J by 2 bases. Germline V CDR1 and CDR2: ENHRY, SYGVKD. There are 16 residues in the CDR3. The CDR3 DNA is TGTGCCATCAGGGGGCCGGGACAGGGGCCAAACACTGAAGCTTTCTTT. Encoded protein: CAIRGPGQGPNTEAFF.

The chain couples TRBV4-3 to TRBJ2-5, with D perhaps matching TRBD2 (5 bases). Germline loops: CDR1 LGHNA, CDR2 YSLEER. V lost 1 base to trimming and J lost 2 bases, with 14 bases between them. The length of the CDR3 is 16 residues. The CDR3 reads CASSQAWNRGQETQYF. CDR3 DNA sequence: TGCGCCAGCAGCCAAGCCTGGAACCGAGGGCAAGAGACCCAGTACTTC.

V and J are TRBV11-2 and TRBJ2-3, with 9 bases identical to TRBD1. CDR1 and CDR2 from the germline V gene are SGHAT and FQNNGV. V lost 4 bases to trimming and J lost 3 bases; unmatched junction nucleotides: 8. This CDR3 has 16 residues. This chain's CDR3 is CASSSNDRGMTDTQYF. CDR3 coding DNA: TGTGCCAGCAGCTCTAACGACAGGGGGATGACAGATACGCAGTATTTT.

The chain combines TRBV5-1 with TRBJ1-6; D is undetermined. Deletions cut 2 bases from V and 6 bases from J, with 15 bases between. Germline V gene sequence: CDR1 SGHRS, CDR2 YFSETQ. This CDR3 region has 16 residues. CDR3 bases: TGCGCCAGCAGCTTCTCACCGGGCGGCCCTAATTCACCCCTCCACTTT. This codes for CASSFSPGGPNSPLHF.

The chain combines TRBV30 with TRBJ1-5, with 8 bases aligning to TRBD1. The CDR3 sequence is 16 residues long. Germline V gene sequence: CDR1 GTSNPN, CDR2 SVGIG (reference sequence). V lost 1 base, J lost 2 bases, and 7 bases stayed unmatched. The DNA of the CDR3 is TGTGCCTGGAGTGAAAGACAGGGGATTGGCAATCAGCCCCAGCATTTT. Residues: CAWSERQGIGNQPQHF.

This clone was seen just once. CDR3 nucleotide sequence: TGTGCCACCAGCAGGTCGGTCCGGGACGGAGAGACCCAGTACTTC. This encodes CATSRSVRDGETQYF. This chain joins TRBV15 and TRBJ2-5; D is possibly TRBD1 or TRBD2 (5 bases each). V shed 3 bases and J shed 4 bases, with 15 bases lying between them. The CDR3 contains 15 residues. Per the germline V gene, CDR1 is LNHNV and CDR2 is YYDKDF (reference sequence).

The rearrangement links TRBV4-2 to TRBJ2-1; TRBD2 matches at 8 bases. J lost 4 bases, V lost 1 base, and 3 bases had no gene match. The CDR3 covers 15 residues. Germline V lookup: CDR1 LGHNA, CDR2 YNFKEQ. The CDR3 sequence: CASSQVLAVYNEQFF. The CDR3 coding sequence is TGTGCCAGCAGCCAAGTACTAGCGGTGTACAATGAGCAGTTCTTC.

The chain employs TRBV28 and TRBJ1-1; the D gene is possibly TRBD1 (6 bases). Germline CDR1 reads MDHEN; CDR2 reads SYDVKM. Trimming pared 5 bases from V and 1 base from J, leaving 11 bases between. The CDR3 consists of 14 residues. The CDR3: CASSLRTENTEAFF. The DNA for the CDR3 is TGTGCCAGCAGTCTCAGGACAGAGAACACTGAAGCTTTCTTT.

This clone was counted once. The gene calls are TRBV2 and TRBJ1-2; 9 positions match TRBD1. Trimming took 6 bases from V and 7 from J; bases not matched to a gene: 9. The CDR3 has 14 residues. Germline V gives CDR1 SNHLY, CDR2 FYNNEI. The CDR3 DNA is TGTGCCAGCAGCGCTAACAGGGGGCCCGGTGGCTACACCTTC. Its translation: CASSANRGPGGYTF. The variable domain in full, completed from reference TRBV2 and TRBJ1-2, reads EPEVTQTPSHQVTQMGQEVILRCVPISNHLYFYWYRQILGQKVEFLVSFYNNEISEKSEIFDDQFSVERPDGSNFTLKIRSTKLEDSAMYFCASSANRGPGGYTFGSGTRLTVV.

The genes are TRBV6-5 and TRBJ2-7; 8 bases fit TRBD2. This CDR3 has 15 amino acids. Germline-derived CDR1 and CDR2 are MNHEY and SVGAGI. J was trimmed by 1 base and V by 6 bases; bases with no gene match: 8. CDR3: CASRGGLVVSYEQYF. The CDR3 bases are TGTGCCAGCAGGGGGGGACTAGTCGTTTCCTACGAGCAGTACTTC.

The V call is TRBV7-9, the J call TRBJ2-5; the D is unclear. The germline V and J ends were trimmed by 5 bases and 4 bases, with 23 bases remaining between them. The CDR3 has 17 residues. Germline values: CDR1 SEHNR, CDR2 FQNEAQ (reference sequence). The CDR3 here is CASSPNKAIVVVETQYF. DNA of the CDR3: TGTGCCAGCAGCCCAAATAAGGCTATCGTTGTTGTAGAGACCCAGTACTTC.

The V call is TRBV27, the J call TRBJ2-3; D remains unclear. Germline assignment: CDR1 MNHEY and CDR2 SMNVEV (reference sequence). There are 12 residues in the CDR3. V was clipped by 6 bases and J by 2 bases, with 6 bases between them. The CDR3 DNA sequence: TGTGCCAGCAGATTCGCCACAGATACGCAGTATTTT. This sequence encodes CASRFATDTQYF.

The chain recombines TRBV4-2 with TRBJ2-1; D is unresolved. This CDR3 has 16 amino acids. V gave up 4 bases and J gave up 0 bases, with 13 bases separating them. CDR1 LGHNA and CDR2 YNFKEQ come from the germline V gene. The DNA for the CDR3 is TGTGCCAGCAGCCCAAGGCCAGCGAACTCCTACAATGAGCAGTTCTTC. Protein sequence: CASSPRPANSYNEQFF.

The J gene is TRBJ2-3, the V gene TRBV10-3, with D possibly being TRBD1 (5 bases). CDR1 and CDR2 from the germline V gene are ENHRY and SYGVKD. The CDR3 has 13 amino acids. Trimming took 7 bases from V and 4 from J, leaving 12 bases between them. The CDR3 here is CAIMGRSADTQYF. Here the CDR3 DNA reads TGTGCCATCATGGGGCGAAGCGCAGATACGCAGTATTTT.